This T cell receptor (beta chain) stems from a study of T cell responses to AZD1222 COVID-19 vaccine. Findings and limits, study-wide: Sampling that yielded the repertoires occurred only after the peak T cell response. The breadth and depth of Spike-specific TCRs increased once two AZD1222 doses had been given. The donor cohort was predominantly white British with a female majority, and clonal diversity may have been underestimated.

On this clone itself: Its matching antigen is unknown.

Here immunoSEQ multiplex PCR was the method, and the copy in TCRdb shows in-frame clones only, minus some. Among approximately 82,000 clones listed, 90% to 95% were seen once. Unmatched junction bases numbered 11, after V lost 6 bases and J lost 6 bases. Per germline, CDR1 MDHEN and CDR2 SYDVKM. The CDR3 loop spans 14 amino acids. Samples with a second dose at about 4 or about 12 weeks were pooled together. This TCR was recovered from an adult who received the AZD1222 COVID-19 vaccine. The source was peripheral blood, collected 28 days after the second AZD1222 dose. The rearrangement uses TRBV28 and TRBJ2-7, with 7 bases identical to TRBD1. CDR3 residues: CASSPFSDRAEQYF. The CDR3 DNA sequence: TGTGCCAGCAGCCCCTTTTCCGACAGGGCCGAGCAGTACTTC.